The 24 T cell receptor beta chains listed next were all sequenced from one sample in a study of blood T cell repertoires in COVID-19. Using immunoSEQ multiplex PCR, the repertoire was profiled, and TCRdb retains in-frame clones only, with some absent. The sample shows approximately 390,000 clones, 90% of them seen only once. The source material was peripheral blood. These receptors were obtained from a man between 18 and 35 years old with active or convalescent COVID-19.

The rearrangement joins TRBV28 to TRBJ1-2; no firm D call. Germline V gene data show CDR1 as MDHEN and CDR2 as SYDVKM. This CDR3 has 14 amino acids. The V gene lost 3 bases and the J gene lost 0 bases, with 8 bases spanning the gap. As DNA, the CDR3 is TGTGCCAGCAGTTTGGCAGACTCTAACTATGGCTACACCTTC. Amino acids: CASSLADSNYGYTF.

In DNA, the CDR3 is TGTGCCAGCAGCGTTGGACAGGGGAGGAATCAGCCCCAGCATTTT. Protein: CASSVGQGRNQPQHF. The chain is built from TRBV28 and TRBJ1-5; 9 bases fit TRBD1. With 6 bases clipped from V and 4 bases from J, the junction kept 7 bases outside the gene matches. Looked up from germline, CDR1 is MDHEN and CDR2 is SYDVKM. The CDR3 runs 15 residues.

The rearrangement joins TRBV7-9 to TRBJ1-2, with 7 positions matching TRBD1. CDR1 is SEHNR, CDR2 FQNEAQ, per germline (reference sequence). V lost 6 bases to trimming and J lost 4 bases; unmatched junction nucleotides: 5. The CDR3 totals 13 residues. In DNA, the CDR3 is TGTGCCAGCAGTACACAGGGGTCCTATGGCTACACCTTC. It is translated as CASSTQGSYGYTF.

This clone appeared a few times. J is TRBJ1-6 and V is TRBV9, with 7 bases aligning to TRBD1. The CDR3 length is 15 residues. The V gene end was trimmed by 0 bases and the J gene end by 16 bases; junction bases not matched to a gene: 13. The germline V gene encodes CDR1 SGDLS and CDR2 YYNGEE. CDR3 region: CASSVEAQGGFSLHF. The CDR3 DNA is TGTGCCAGCAGCGTAGAGGCTCAGGGGGGATTTTCTCTCCACTTT.

This rearrangement joins TRBV9 to TRBJ2-1; 7 nucleotides agree with TRBD2. The germline V gene encodes CDR1 SGDLS and CDR2 YYNGEE. J gave up 5 bases and V 4 bases, and 9 bases lay outside the gene matches. The CDR3 contains 15 residues. CDR3: CASSHNKAGNNEQFF. The CDR3, as DNA: TGTGCCAGCAGCCACAACAAAGCGGGGAACAATGAGCAGTTCTTC.

The gene calls are TRBV5-6 and TRBJ2-6; D gene uncertain. The germline V gene encodes CDR1 SGHDT and CDR2 YYEEEE. The germline V and J ends were trimmed by 4 bases and 0 bases, with 5 bases remaining between them. This CDR3 contains 14 residues. The CDR3 region has the DNA TGTGCCAGCAGCCAGGTCTCTGGGGCCAACGTCCTGACTTTC. Protein: CASSQVSGANVLTF.

The J gene is TRBJ2-7, the V gene TRBV2; the match to TRBD1 covers 7 bases. With 7 bases clipped from V and 3 bases from J, the junction kept 6 bases outside the gene matches. Germline V gene lookup returns CDR1 SNHLY and CDR2 FYNNEI. CDR3 size: 13 residues. The CDR3 DNA sequence: TGTGCCAGCAACGGACAGGCCCACTACGAGCAGTACTTC. This gives the protein CASNGQAHYEQYF. Based on the CDR3 plus reference TRBV2 and TRBJ2-7, the full variable domain is EPEVTQTPSHQVTQMGQEVILRCVPISNHLYFYWYRQILGQKVEFLVSFYNNEISEKSEIFDDQFSVERPDGSNFTLKIRSTKLEDSAMYFCASNGQAHYEQYFGPGTRLTVT.

V usage is TRBV28 and J usage is TRBJ1-6, with D possibly TRBD1 on 6 matching bases. CDR3 length equals 13 residues. Germline CDR1 and CDR2: MDHEN and SYDVKM. The V and J ends lost 5 bases and 7 bases respectively, with 9 bases between them. The CDR3 region is CASSADRNSPLHF. For the CDR3, the DNA is TGTGCCAGCAGTGCCGACAGGAATTCACCCCTCCACTTT. Combining the CDR3 with reference TRBV28 and TRBJ1-6 gives the whole variable domain DVKVTQSSRYLVKRTGEKVFLECVQDMDHENMFWYRQDPGLGLRLIYFSYDVKMKEKGDIPEGYSVSREKKERFSLILESASTNQTSMYLCASSADRNSPLHFGNGTRLTVT.

The chain uses TRBV6-5 and TRBJ2-7; tentative D call: TRBD1 (6 bases). The length of the CDR3 is 14 residues. CDR1 MNHEY and CDR2 SVGAGI come from the germline V gene. The germline V and J ends were trimmed by 8 bases and 5 bases, with 19 bases remaining between them. In nucleotides, the CDR3 is TGTGCCAGCGGAGAAAGGGGGATCACCGACGAGCAGTACTTC. This codes for CASGERGITDEQYF.

This sequence joins TRBV28 and TRBJ1-5; weak D call: TRBD1 (6 bases). Germline V CDR1 and CDR2: MDHEN, SYDVKM. The CDR3 consists of 15 residues. Trimming cost V 1 base and J 3 bases, with 10 bases left between them. The CDR3 DNA reads as TGTGCCAGCAGTTTATCAGGGGCCTACAATCAGCCCCAGCATTTT. Translation: CASSLSGAYNQPQHF. The complete variable domain, with remaining parts taken from reference TRBV28 and TRBJ1-5, reads DVKVTQSSRYLVKRTGEKVFLECVQDMDHENMFWYRQDPGLGLRLIYFSYDVKMKEKGDIPEGYSVSREKKERFSLILESASTNQTSMYLCASSLSGAYNQPQHFGDGTRLSIL.

The chain recombines TRBV18 with TRBJ2-2; 8 nucleotides agree with TRBD2. Trimming at V came to 5 bases and at J to 0 bases, leaving 5 bases not matched to a gene. The CDR3 has 16 amino acids. The V gene's germline CDR1 is KGHSH and CDR2 LQKENI. CDR3 loop: CASSSTSGTNTGELFF. DNA of the CDR3: TGTGCCAGCTCAAGTACTAGCGGAACGAACACCGGGGAGCTGTTTTTT.

The rearrangement uses TRBV19 and TRBJ2-7; the D is unclear. Germline loops: CDR1 LNHDA, CDR2 SQIVND (reference sequence). The CDR3 extends over 14 amino acids. V dropped 3 bases and J dropped 2 bases, with 11 bases sitting between them. The CDR3: CASSIVAGAYEQYF. CDR3 in DNA: TGTGCCAGTAGTATCGTGGCCGGAGCCTACGAGCAGTACTTC.

The chain recombines TRBV11-2 with TRBJ2-1; 11 positions match TRBD2. The CDR3 loop spans 14 amino acids. J gave up 9 bases and V 5 bases, and 6 bases lay outside the gene matches. Germline V gene lookup returns CDR1 SGHAT and CDR2 FQNNGV. The CDR3 here is CASSPIAGGSEQFF. The DNA for the CDR3 is TGTGCCAGCAGCCCTATAGCGGGAGGGAGTGAGCAGTTCTTC. The full variable domain, completed using reference TRBV11-2 and TRBJ2-1, is EAGVAQSPRYKIIEKRQSVAFWCNPISGHATLYWYQQILGQGPKLLIQFQNNGVVDDSQLPKDRFSAERLKGVDSTLKIQPAKLEDSAVYLCASSPIAGGSEQFFGPGTRLTVL.

V and J are TRBV24-1 and TRBJ2-5, with 9 bases lining up with TRBD1. CDR1 KGHDR and CDR2 SFDVKD come from the germline V gene. The CDR3 extends over 16 amino acids. V lost 4 bases and J lost 5; bases outside the gene matches: 10. The CDR3 region is CATSEPGTGSEETQYF. The CDR3 nucleotides read TGTGCCACCAGTGAGCCCGGGACAGGGTCTGAGGAGACCCAGTACTTC.

The chain employs TRBV27 and TRBJ2-5; D is possibly TRBD1 (7 bases). The germline gives CDR1 MNHEY, CDR2 SMNVEV (reference sequence). The V and J ends lost 0 bases and 8 bases respectively, with 13 bases between them. CDR3 length: 14 amino acids. The chain's CDR3 is CASSLSRQGGTQYF. The CDR3 DNA sequence: TGTGCCAGCAGTTTATCTCGTCAGGGGGGCACCCAGTACTTC.

This clone was found once. The chain employs TRBV12-3 or TRBV12-4 and TRBJ2-4; 7 bases agree with TRBD2. This CDR3 spans 13 amino acids. V was pared by 7 bases and J by 8 bases, with 8 bases of the junction left unmatched. Here the CDR3 DNA reads TGTGCCAGCAAAAACCGACTAGCTGACATTCAGTACTTC. Residues: CASKNRLADIQYF.

The CDR3 nucleotides read TGTGCCAGCAGTGGGACTAGCGGGAGAGTCACAGATACGCAGTATTTT. This gives the protein CASSGTSGRVTDTQYF. The V call is TRBV2, the J call TRBJ2-3; TRBD2 agrees at 13 bases. The ends lost 4 bases at V and 2 bases at J; junction bases unmatched: 3. Looked up from germline, CDR1 is SNHLY and CDR2 is FYNNEI. CDR3 length equals 16 residues.

There are a few counts of this clone. The chain employs TRBV9 and TRBJ1-5; 9 bases are shared with TRBD1. The germline CDR1 and CDR2 sequences are SGDLS and YYNGEE. The CDR3 length is 14 residues. J was trimmed by 6 bases and V by 4 bases; bases with no gene match: 5. Written as DNA, the CDR3 is TGTGCCAGCAGCAGCTGGGACAGGGCTCAGCCCCAGCATTTT. Its protein product is CASSSWDRAQPQHF. Looking up the rest from reference TRBV9 and TRBJ1-5 gives the full variable domain: DSGVTQTPKHLITATGQRVTLRCSPRSGDLSVYWYQQSLDQGLQFLIQYYNGEERAKGNILERFSAQQFPDLHSELNLSSLELGDSALYFCASSSWDRAQPQHFGDGTRLSIL.

This chain links TRBV5-6 with TRBJ1-1, with D unresolved. This CDR3 has 15 amino acids. V was clipped by 3 bases and J by 4 bases, with 16 bases between them. The germline CDR1 and CDR2 sequences are SGHDT and YYEEEE. The CDR3 nucleotides read TGTGCCAGCAGCTCGTCGATCGGTATTGGCACTGAAGCTTTCTTT. It is translated as CASSSSIGIGTEAFF.

V usage is TRBV19 and J usage is TRBJ1-2, with 8 bases that match TRBD1. Germline lookup yields CDR1 LNHDA and CDR2 SQIVND (reference sequence). The trim removed 7 bases at V and 8 bases at J, leaving 6 bases unmatched. The CDR3 has 12 amino acids. The CDR3 sequence: CASTQDRVGYTF. In nucleotides, the CDR3 is TGTGCCAGTACTCAGGACAGGGTGGGCTACACCTTC.

The sample holds a few counts of this clone. The chain couples TRBV11-2 to TRBJ1-6; unclear D gene. Germline V gene sequence: CDR1 SGHAT, CDR2 FQNNGV. This CDR3 comprises 14 residues. The V end lost 5 bases, the J end lost 10 bases, and 15 bases lay between the germline ends. The CDR3 is CASSPLEGRSPLHF. As DNA, the CDR3 is TGTGCCAGCAGCCCTTTGGAGGGTCGGTCACCCCTCCACTTT.

The chain joins TRBV27 to TRBJ2-1, with 8 bases identical to TRBD1. V lost 3 bases and J lost 9; bases outside the gene matches: 10. Germline lookup yields CDR1 MNHEY and CDR2 SMNVEV (reference sequence). The CDR3 is 15 residues long. The CDR3 here is CASSFHRGISAEQFF. Written as DNA, the CDR3 is TGTGCCAGCAGTTTCCACAGGGGGATATCCGCTGAGCAGTTCTTC.

This chain joins TRBV19 and TRBJ1-5; TRBD1 matches 7 bases. The CDR3 is made up of 16 amino acids. J lost 4 bases, V lost 9 bases, and 15 bases had no gene match. Germline CDR1 LNHDA, CDR2 SQIVND (reference sequence). The CDR3 sequence: CASAGQETLRNQPQHF. CDR3 bases: TGTGCCAGCGCCGGACAGGAGACTCTTCGGAATCAGCCCCAGCATTTT.

The chain combines TRBV4-3 with TRBJ2-1, with 11 nucleotides matching TRBD1. V trimming: 1 base; J trimming: 5 bases; junction bases outside the gene matches: 1. The V gene's germline CDR1 is LGHNA and CDR2 YSLEER. This CDR3 region has 15 residues. CDR3: CASSQGTGGHNEQFF. CDR3 sequence (DNA): TGCGCCAGCAGCCAAGGGACAGGGGGCCACAATGAGCAGTTCTTC.